The 28 T cell receptor beta chains given below trace back to one sample, sequenced in a study of blood T cell repertoires in COVID-19. This table comes from immunoSEQ multiplex PCR, and its TCRdb copy is limited to in-frame clones, with some not included. The data contain about 68,000 clones, 85% to 90% of them singletons. Sequencing input: peripheral blood. The receptor set was obtained from a man in his fifties or sixties with acute or convalescent COVID-19.

The chain has TRBV5-4 and TRBJ2-2; D gene uncertain. The V and J ends lost 0 bases and 1 base respectively, with 10 bases between them. Germline lookup yields CDR1 SGHNT and CDR2 YYREEE (reference sequence). This CDR3 has 16 amino acids. The CDR3 loop reads CASSLERFENTGELFF. In DNA, the CDR3 is TGTGCCAGCAGCTTGGAACGGTTTGAGAACACCGGGGAGCTGTTTTTT.

The chain recombines TRBV4-3 with TRBJ2-1; the D gene is possibly TRBD1 (6 bases). Trimming took 1 base from V and 6 from J, leaving 13 bases between them. This CDR3 spans 15 amino acids. Germline V gene lookup returns CDR1 LGHNA and CDR2 YSLEER. This chain's CDR3 is CASSQGNRVLNEQFF. The CDR3 nucleotides read TGCGCCAGCAGCCAAGGTAACAGGGTTCTCAATGAGCAGTTCTTC.

The chain uses TRBV29-1 and TRBJ1-2; tentative D call: TRBD1 (5 bases). CDR1 SQVTM and CDR2 ANQGSEA come from the germline V gene. V dropped 6 bases and J dropped 2 bases, with 19 bases sitting between them. This CDR3 has 15 residues. This chain's CDR3 is CSVIQQRGTNYGYTF. The CDR3 bases are TGCAGCGTGATTCAGCAGCGGGGGACGAACTATGGCTACACCTTC.

This chain uses TRBV7-6 with TRBJ2-1, with 10 nucleotides matching TRBD2. Germline CDR1 SGHVS, CDR2 FNYEAQ. The CDR3 loop spans 18 amino acids. Trimming removed 5 bases from V and 5 bases from J; junction bases left unmatched: 15. The CDR3 loop reads CASSVAADWTSGNNEQFF. The DNA for the CDR3 is TGTGCCAGCAGCGTCGCGGCGGACTGGACTAGCGGAAACAATGAGCAGTTCTTC. The full variable domain, in which reference TRBV7-6 and TRBJ2-1 provide the parts outside the CDR3, is GAGVSQSPRYKVTKRGQDVALRCDPISGHVSLYWYRQALGQGPEFLTYFNYEAQQDKSGLPNDRFSAERPEGSISTLTIQRTEQRDSAMYRCASSVAADWTSGNNEQFFGPGTRLTVL.

This chain joins TRBV6-5 and TRBJ1-5; D might be TRBD1 (6 bases). Germline V CDR1 and CDR2: MNHEY, SVGAGI. Trimming removed 0 bases at V and 8 bases at J, with 14 bases between. The CDR3 has 15 residues. The DNA of the CDR3 is TGTGCCAGCAGTTACTCTGGGACAAATGGGAAGCCCCAGCATTTT. Amino acids: CASSYSGTNGKPQHF.

The chain links TRBV28 to TRBJ2-3; TRBD2 matches 9 bases. Germline assignment: CDR1 MDHEN and CDR2 SYDVKM. The ends lost 3 bases at V and 4 bases at J; junction bases unmatched: 5. CDR3 length equals 15 residues. As DNA, the CDR3 is TGTGCCAGCAGTTTGCGGGAGGGCGTCCCAGATACGCAGTATTTT. Translating it yields CASSLREGVPDTQYF.

This chain joins TRBV20-1 and TRBJ1-5, with 9 bases that match TRBD1. The CDR3 totals 13 residues. Trimming at V came to 3 bases and at J to 15 bases, leaving 12 bases not matched to a gene. The germline gives CDR1 DFQATT, CDR2 SNEGSKA (reference sequence). CDR3 in amino acids: CSASGGTGSLGHF. DNA of the CDR3: TGCAGTGCTAGTGGGGGGACAGGGAGCCTCGGGCATTTT.

The V gene is TRBV7-9, the J gene TRBJ1-1; D unclear. Germline-derived CDR1 and CDR2 are SEHNR and FQNEAQ (reference sequence). V gave up 4 bases and J gave up 3 bases, with 3 bases separating them. The CDR3 consists of 11 residues. This CDR3 is CASSSYTEAFF. The CDR3 bases are TGTGCCAGCAGCTCCTACACTGAAGCTTTCTTT.

This rearrangement joins TRBV6-2 or TRBV6-3 to TRBJ1-4; maybe TRBD1 (6 bases). V was cut by 2 bases and J by 6 bases, with 13 bases left in between. Germline lookup yields CDR1 MNHEY and CDR2 SVGEGT. There are 15 residues in the CDR3. The CDR3 is CASSYVGGLDEKLFF. The DNA of the CDR3 is TGTGCCAGCAGTTACGTCGGGGGGCTGGATGAAAAACTGTTTTTT.

The genes are TRBV7-2 and TRBJ1-1; 7 positions match TRBD1. The CDR3 loop spans 18 amino acids. V trimming: 3 bases; J trimming: 1 base; junction bases outside the gene matches: 14. Germline V gene lookup returns CDR1 SGHTA and CDR2 FQGNSA. CDR3 sequence reads: CASSFPSTGSQWNTEAFF. The CDR3 DNA is TGTGCCAGCAGCTTTCCCTCGACAGGGTCTCAGTGGAACACTGAAGCTTTCTTT.

The gene calls are TRBV21-1 and TRBJ2-3; TRBD1 reflects the table's D call only, with no check against the DNA. TRBV21-1 is labeled a pseudogene. The CDR3 sequence is 17 residues long. The CDR3 spells CASSPQTGGLDTDTQYF. CDR3 nucleotide sequence: TGTGCCAGCAGCCCTCAAACAGGGGGCCTAGACACAGATACGCAGTATTTT.

The chain links TRBV6-5 to TRBJ2-1, with D maybe TRBD2 (5 bases). The germline CDR1 and CDR2 sequences are MNHEY and SVGAGI. V was pared by 2 bases and J by 10 bases, with 15 bases between. This CDR3 region has 14 residues. The CDR3 loop is CASSYTTRPSEQFF. The CDR3 nucleotides read TGTGCCAGCAGTTACACGACACGGCCTAGCGAGCAGTTCTTC.

The V and J genes are TRBV5-1 and TRBJ1-2, with TRBD1 matching over 7 bases. With 4 bases clipped from V and 0 bases from J, the junction kept 6 bases outside the gene matches. Germline lookup yields CDR1 SGHRS and CDR2 YFSETQ. The CDR3 is 15 amino acids. CDR3 region: CASSPGTAANYGYTF. For the CDR3, the DNA is TGCGCCAGCAGCCCCGGGACAGCGGCTAACTATGGCTACACCTTC. The complete variable domain, with remaining parts taken from reference TRBV5-1 and TRBJ1-2, reads KAGVTQTPRYLIKTRGQQVTLSCSPISGHRSVSWYQQTPGQGLQFLFEYFSETQRNKGNFPGRFSGRQFSNSRSEMNVSTLELGDSALYLCASSPGTAANYGYTFGSGTRLTVV.

The gene calls are TRBV4-3 and TRBJ1-3; a weak D match, TRBD1 (5 bases). Germline lookup yields CDR1 LGHNA and CDR2 YSLEER. V was cut by 2 bases and J by 3 bases, with 14 bases left in between. This CDR3 region has 16 residues. The CDR3 spells CASSQFQGVDGNTIYF. Written as DNA, the CDR3 is TGCGCCAGCAGCCAATTTCAGGGTGTAGATGGAAACACCATATATTTT.

V gene TRBV6-5 combines with J gene TRBJ2-7; the D gene is possibly TRBD2 (5 bases). Germline V gene lookup returns CDR1 MNHEY and CDR2 SVGAGI. This CDR3 comprises 15 residues. Between the trimmed V and J ends, which lost 1 base and 3 bases, there was a span of 13 bases. CDR3 in amino acids: CASSYFRGEDYEQYF. The CDR3 DNA sequence: TGTGCCAGCAGTTACTTCCGGGGAGAAGACTACGAGCAGTACTTC.

This clone appeared a few times. V is TRBV28 and J is TRBJ1-2; D is unclear. CDR3 length equals 14 residues. In germline, CDR1 is MDHEN, CDR2 SYDVKM. V was trimmed by 6 bases and J by 5 bases, leaving 16 bases between them. The CDR3 reads CASSPAARGYGYTF. The CDR3 bases are TGTGCCAGCAGCCCCGCGGCCAGAGGATATGGCTACACCTTC.

J is TRBJ2-3 and V is TRBV18; 8 bases agree with TRBD2. The CDR3 extends over 17 amino acids. V lost 1 base, J lost 4 bases, and 10 bases stayed unmatched. The germline gives CDR1 KGHSH, CDR2 LQKENI. The CDR3 DNA sequence: TGTGCCAGCTCACCACAAGGGACTAGAGGAAGGTCAGATACGCAGTATTTT. Translated: CASSPQGTRGRSDTQYF.

The chain has TRBV5-1 and TRBJ2-7, with no clear D. The germline V gene encodes CDR1 SGHRS and CDR2 YFSETQ. V was cut by 4 bases and J by 5 bases, with 7 bases left in between. CDR3 length equals 11 residues. CDR3 region: CASSQRHEQYV. CDR3 in DNA: TGCGCCAGCAGCCAGAGGCACGAGCAGTACGTC.

The chain recombines TRBV5-5 with TRBJ2-7, with 7 bases aligning to TRBD1. With V trimmed by 4 bases and J by 2 bases, 6 bases remained unmatched. The germline V gene has CDR1 SGHKS and CDR2 YYEKEE (reference sequence). The CDR3 contains 14 residues. The CDR3 DNA is TGTGCCAGCAGCCGGACTGACAGGGCCTACGAGCAGTACTTC. Protein: CASSRTDRAYEQYF.

This chain links TRBV28 with TRBJ1-6; D may be TRBD1 (6 bases). CDR1 and CDR2 from the germline V gene are MDHEN and SYDVKM. CDR3 length equals 16 residues. V lost 6 bases to trimming and J lost 3 bases, with 15 bases between them. The CDR3 spells CASRPSGADYNSPLHF. The CDR3 DNA reads TGTGCCAGCAGGCCGTCAGGGGCAGACTATAATTCACCCCTCCACTTT.

The genes are TRBV7-2 and TRBJ1-5, with TRBD1 matching 7 bases. The V gene's germline CDR1 is SGHTA and CDR2 FQGNSA. Trimming cost V 1 base and J 5 bases; bases outside gene matches: 5. The CDR3 contains 15 residues. CDR3 residues: CASSLEIRGDQPQHF. The DNA for the CDR3 is TGTGCCAGCAGCTTAGAAATCAGGGGGGATCAGCCCCAGCATTTT.

This rearrangement joins TRBV4-1 to TRBJ2-1, with TRBD2 matching 12 bases. The CDR3 contains 17 residues. J was trimmed by 0 bases and V by 3 bases; bases with no gene match: 3. Germline lookup yields CDR1 MGHRA and CDR2 YSYEKL. CDR3 DNA: TGCGCCAGCAGCCACACTAGCGGGAGGAGCTCCTACAATGAGCAGTTCTTC. It encodes CASSHTSGRSSYNEQFF.

Points on this clone: An end of the junction does not agree with germline; a read error may underlie this. This sequence joins TRBV19 and TRBJ1-4; no clear D. Germline CDR1 and CDR2: LNHDA and SQIVND (reference sequence). This CDR3 comprises 14 residues. The CDR3 sequence: CASSLEGQEEKLFF. CDR3 sequence (DNA): TGTGCCAGTAGTCTAGAGGGTCAGGAAGAAAAACTGTTTTTT.

The chain is built from TRBV4-3 and TRBJ2-4; the match to TRBD1 covers 10 bases. V was clipped by 4 bases and J by 3 bases; unmatched bases: 6. The CDR3 has 16 residues. Per the germline V gene, CDR1 is LGHNA and CDR2 is YSLEER. CDR3 nucleotide sequence: TGCGCCAGCAGCCCAGGACAGGGGGGATTCAAAAACATTCAGTACTTC. Translated, it gives CASSPGQGGFKNIQYF.

V is TRBV10-2 and J is TRBJ2-7; tentatively, D is TRBD1 (5 bases). The CDR3 is 11 residues long. The germline CDR1 and CDR2 sequences are WSHSY and SAAADI. Trimming pared 7 bases from V and 6 bases from J, leaving 10 bases between. This CDR3 is CASKGAAEQYF. CDR3 coding DNA: TGCGCCAGCAAAGGGGCAGCCGAGCAGTACTTC.

This chain uses TRBV6-2 or TRBV6-3 with TRBJ1-1; tentative D call: TRBD1 (5 bases). Trimming took off 3 bases at V and 5 bases at J, with 7 bases between the two ends. The CDR3 runs to 12 residues. Germline CDR1 MNHEY, CDR2 SVGEGT. Here the CDR3 reads CASSYRTTEAFF. The CDR3 DNA reads TGTGCCAGCAGTTATCGGACAACTGAAGCTTTCTTT.

The chain uses TRBV5-4 and TRBJ2-1; D perhaps matches TRBD2 (6 bases). The V end was cut by 0 bases, the J end by 3 bases, with 13 bases between. This CDR3 region has 16 residues. The germline V gene has CDR1 SGHNT and CDR2 YYREEE (reference sequence). The chain's CDR3 is CASSLGGGSGYNEQFF. CDR3 in DNA: TGTGCCAGCAGCTTGGGAGGTGGTAGCGGCTACAATGAGCAGTTCTTC.

The chain carries TRBV6-5 and TRBJ2-7, with 8 nucleotides matching TRBD2. CDR1 is MNHEY, CDR2 SVGAGI, per germline. V dropped 4 bases and J dropped 0; count of bases not matched to a gene: 8. CDR3 size: 16 residues. DNA of the CDR3: TGTGCCAGCAGTTCTCTAGGCGGGAGGAACTCCTACGAGCAGTACTTC. It yields the protein CASSSLGGRNSYEQYF.